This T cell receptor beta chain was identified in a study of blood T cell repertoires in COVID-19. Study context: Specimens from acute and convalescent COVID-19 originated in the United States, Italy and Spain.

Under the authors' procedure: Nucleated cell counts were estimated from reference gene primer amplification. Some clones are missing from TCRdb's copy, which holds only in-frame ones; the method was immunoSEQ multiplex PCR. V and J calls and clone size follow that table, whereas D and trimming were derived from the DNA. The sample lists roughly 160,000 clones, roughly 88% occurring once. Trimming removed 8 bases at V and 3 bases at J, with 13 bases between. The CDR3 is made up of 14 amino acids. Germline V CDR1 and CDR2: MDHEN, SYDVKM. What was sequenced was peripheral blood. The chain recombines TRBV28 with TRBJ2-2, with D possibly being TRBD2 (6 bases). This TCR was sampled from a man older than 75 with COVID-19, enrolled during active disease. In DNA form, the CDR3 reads TGTGCCAGCTGCCCCGGAGGGTACACCGGGGAGCTGTTTTTT. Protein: CASCPGGYTGELFF.